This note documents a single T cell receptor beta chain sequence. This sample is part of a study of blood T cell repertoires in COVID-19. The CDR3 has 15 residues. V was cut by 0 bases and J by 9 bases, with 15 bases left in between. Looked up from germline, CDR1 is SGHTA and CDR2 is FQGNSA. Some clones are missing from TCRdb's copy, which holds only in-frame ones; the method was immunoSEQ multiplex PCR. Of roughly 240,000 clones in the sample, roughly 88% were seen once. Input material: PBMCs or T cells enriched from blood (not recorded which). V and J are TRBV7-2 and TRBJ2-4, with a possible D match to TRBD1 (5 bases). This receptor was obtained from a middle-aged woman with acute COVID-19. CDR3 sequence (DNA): TGTGCCAGCAGCTTAGCTATATCCACTCAGGGCATTCAGTACTTC. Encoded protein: CASSLAISTQGIQYF.